This T cell receptor beta chain was identified during a study of T cell changes during pregnancy in multiple sclerosis. From germline, CDR1 is SGHRS and CDR2 YFSETQ. CDR3 size: 16 residues. V was clipped by 5 bases and J by 7 bases, with 22 bases between them. The protocol was immunoSEQ multiplex PCR, while the TCRdb copy is restricted to in-frame clones and leaves out a portion. This table holds some 56,000 clones, approximately 90% found once. The chain couples TRBV5-1 to TRBJ1-5; possibly TRBD1 for D (6 bases). The clonotype comes from a female donor in good health, enrolled as a control in a pregnancy study. The source was peripheral blood, collected in the third trimester of pregnancy. CDR3 bases: TGCGCCAGCAGTCCCTCCCCATCGGGGGGCGAACAGCCCCAGCATTTT. The encoded protein is CASSPSPSGGEQPQHF.